The sequence of this TCR beta chain was determined in a study of blood T cell repertoires in COVID-19 (dated by TCRdb to 2018 to 2020). Background for the entire study: Collaborator samples came from the United States, Italy and Spain and covered acute and convalescent phases of COVID-19. The material from the prospective study consisted of cDNA or gDNA derived from T cells, B-cell-depleted T cells, or PBMCs. The dataset comprised deeply sampled blood TCRbeta repertoires from subjects exposed to, actively infected with, or recovered from COVID-19. A freely available public database, intended as a resource for researchers studying the immune response to SARS-CoV-2, is where the repertoires were released. The samples were drawn from two sources: the first 160 participants of the ongoing ImmuneRACE study, and 950 to 1,500 subjects contributed by 6 global collaborators. Sample metadata almost always included a de-identified subject ID, COVID-19 status, age in years and sex. HLA class I and class II types, where available, came from metadata supplied by the sample provider rather than from assay-based typing.

TCRbeta CDR3 regions were amplified from genomic DNA by means of the immunoSEQ Assay, a bias-controlled multiplex PCR. The authors' pipeline ran thus. Nucleated cell counts per sample were estimated from amplification of reference gene primers within the assay. To quantify the absolute abundance of each unique TCRbeta CDR3 rearrangement, sequence reads were collapsed and filtered. For each sample, productive Simpson clonality was calculated as the square root of Simpson's diversity index over productive rearrangements. Sourced from immuneACCESS, this table was stored by TCRdb with only in-frame sequences that have V and J called. A share of the clones is absent; for the studies checked, an unresolved V gene accounts for under half, and the remainder has no known explanation. D and trimming were read from the DNA, whereas the V and J calls and clone size are those reported in that table. In this sample the table shows 360,000 or so clones, over 80% of which occur a single time. The ten largest make up approximately 5% of the sample.

General conclusions and limits of the study: How much clinical and demographic metadata was included differed by source and by participant, and the metadata was provided uncurated.

In the case of this clone: Its cognate antigen has yet to be identified. Qualities for individual bases were not recorded, and no much larger clone is one base off.

Germline trimming amounts to 6 bases on V and 0 bases on J, with 0 as the count of junction bases outside the gene matches. The germline V gene supplies CDR1 SGHVS and CDR2 FQNEAQ. The CDR3, from cysteine to phenylalanine, totals 13 residues. The CDR3 DNA has 39 bases and is translated from base 1. In the prospective study, participants were roughly 18 to 100 years old, resided in 24 geographic areas of the United States, and were enrolled through a virtual design. In the prospective study, participants were assigned to cohorts based on the clinical history participants reported in a screening survey and a study questionnaire. For ImmuneRACE Cohort 3, a participant was defined as recovered based on two consecutive negative NP/OP PCR tests, clearance by a healthcare professional, or resolution of symptoms. In the prospective study, mobile phlebotomists collected whole blood, serum and a nasopharyngeal or oropharyngeal swab from each participant. Additional blood draws and questionnaires over an approximately 2-month period could optionally be provided by prospective study participants. Before DNA extraction, prospective study blood samples were shipped either frozen or at room temperature.

The chain links TRBV7-8 with TRBJ2-3, with 7 junctional bases fitting TRBD1. This clonotype was sampled from a woman in her forties or fifties who had recovered from COVID-19. What was sequenced was PBMCs or T cells enriched from blood (not recorded which). The CDR3 is CASRGQSTDTQYF. The DNA is as follows: TGTGCCAGCAGGGGACAGAGCACAGATACGCAGTATTTT.